The 10 T cell receptor beta chains reported below all come from one sample, sequenced in a study of naive and memory T cell subsets. The SP2 primer and nested alpha and beta constant region primers amplified ligated cDNA in four rounds. TCRdb recomputed calls from the 5' RACE reads with MiXCR, one row per CDR3 protein. Here the sample spans 60,000 or so distinct CDR3 sequences, 7% to 8.5% being singletons. A UMI-containing oligonucleotide was joined by 3' ligation to the TCR cDNA template. The receptors derive from a male donor in good health.

This clonotype was detected a few times. The chain uses TRBV12-3 or TRBV12-4 and TRBJ2-7, with D possibly being TRBD1 (5 bases). The V end was cut by 2 bases, the J end by 0 bases, with 17 bases between. This CDR3 has 17 amino acids. This CDR3 is CASSLLAWGRTSYEQYF. The CDR3 DNA reads as TGTGCCAGCAGTTTATTAGCTTGGGGCAGGACCTCCTACGAGCAGTACTTC.

The table lists this clonotype with a few counts. The chain joins TRBV29-1 to TRBJ1-1; no clear D. This CDR3 has 12 residues. Germline lookup yields CDR1 SQVTM and CDR2 ANQGSEA. The V end was cut by 7 bases, the J end by 0 bases, with 9 bases between. The CDR3: CSAWALNTEAFF. In DNA, the CDR3 is TGCAGCGCCTGGGCGCTGAACACTGAAGCTTTCTTT.

This clonotype was counted at least ten times. This chain uses TRBV6-1 with TRBJ2-2; D is ambiguous. Germline-derived CDR1 and CDR2 are MNHNS and SASEGT. Trimming took 5 bases from V and 6 from J, leaving 7 bases between them. The CDR3 covers 12 residues. CDR3 residues: CASSRIAGELFF. CDR3 sequence (DNA): TGTGCCAGCAGTCGTATTGCCGGGGAGCTGTTTTTT.

The chain couples TRBV12-3 or TRBV12-4 to TRBJ1-2; 8 nucleotides agree with TRBD1. This CDR3 contains 14 residues. V trimming: 8 bases; J trimming: 7 bases; junction bases outside the gene matches: 12. The CDR3 region is CASVSRGQALGYTF. CDR3 DNA: TGTGCCAGCGTATCCAGGGGACAGGCTCTTGGCTACACCTTC.

This clonotype has a count of ten or more. The gene calls are TRBV2 and TRBJ2-3; no reliable D call. The CDR3 totals 11 residues. Germline loops: CDR1 SNHLY, CDR2 FYNNEI. The V end was cut by 5 bases, the J end by 4 bases, with 4 bases between. The CDR3 DNA reads as TGTGCCAGCAGTTCTGCAGATACGCAGTATTTT. Translated, it gives CASSSADTQYF.

This clonotype was observed a handful of times. This chain links TRBV7-9 with TRBJ2-3; D is undetermined. This CDR3 spans 15 amino acids. The V gene's germline CDR1 is SEHNR and CDR2 FQNEAQ (reference sequence). Trimming took 4 bases from V and 2 from J, leaving 13 bases between them. CDR3 sequence: CASSSKAAITDTQYF. In DNA form, the CDR3 reads TGTGCCAGCAGCTCTAAGGCGGCTATCACAGATACGCAGTATTTT.

This clonotype was picked up many times. The CDR3: CASSDDRVNQPQHF. The CDR3 DNA is TGCGCCAGCAGTGATGACAGGGTAAATCAGCCCCAGCATTTT. This chain connects TRBV10-2 to TRBJ1-5; 7 positions match TRBD1. The CDR3 runs 14 residues. Trimming at V came to 3 bases and at J to 4 bases, leaving 3 bases not matched to a gene. Germline values: CDR1 WSHSY, CDR2 SAAADI.

This clonotype was counted ten times or more. The chain combines TRBV29-1 with TRBJ2-7; 13 bases match TRBD2. The CDR3 has 15 residues. Germline-derived CDR1 and CDR2 are SQVTM and ANQGSEA. V gave up 6 bases and J gave up 3 bases; unmatched junction bases: 8. This CDR3 reads CSVVPGTSGDYEQYF. CDR3 in DNA: TGCAGCGTGGTACCGGGGACTAGCGGGGACTACGAGCAGTACTTC.

This clonotype was seen repeatedly, ten times or more. V usage is TRBV9 and J usage is TRBJ1-6; D is ambiguous. The V and J ends lost 4 bases and 9 bases respectively, with 23 bases between them. Germline V gene data show CDR1 as SGDLS and CDR2 as YYNGEE. The CDR3 sequence is 17 residues long. Here the CDR3 DNA reads TGTGCCAGCAGCCCCCTACCGGTTCTCCTCCCCTCTTCACCCCTCCACTTT. Translated, it gives CASSPLPVLLPSSPLHF. Variable domain in full (rest from reference TRBV9 and TRBJ1-6): DSGVTQTPKHLITATGQRVTLRCSPRSGDLSVYWYQQSLDQGLQFLIQYYNGEERAKGNILERFSAQQFPDLHSELNLSSLELGDSALYFCASSPLPVLLPSSPLHFGNGTRLTVT.

The chain carries TRBV4-2 and TRBJ2-5; D not resolved. The V and J ends lost 4 bases and 4 bases respectively, with 13 bases between them. From germline, CDR1 is LGHNA and CDR2 YNFKEQ. There are 14 residues in the CDR3. In nucleotides, the CDR3 is TGTGCCAGCAGCCCGCAAAGCCCTCCAGAGACCCAGTACTTC. Its translation: CASSPQSPPETQYF.